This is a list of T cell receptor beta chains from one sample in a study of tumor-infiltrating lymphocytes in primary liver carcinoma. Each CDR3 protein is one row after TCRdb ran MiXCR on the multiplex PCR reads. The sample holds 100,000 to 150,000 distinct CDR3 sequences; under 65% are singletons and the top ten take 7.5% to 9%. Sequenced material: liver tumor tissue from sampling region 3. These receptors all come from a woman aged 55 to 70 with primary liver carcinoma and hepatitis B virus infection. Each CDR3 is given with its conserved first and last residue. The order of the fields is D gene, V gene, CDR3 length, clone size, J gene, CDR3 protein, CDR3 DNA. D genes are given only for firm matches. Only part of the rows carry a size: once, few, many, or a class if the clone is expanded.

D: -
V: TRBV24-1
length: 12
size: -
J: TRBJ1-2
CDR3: CATSDKLAGYTF
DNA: TGTGCCACCAGTGACAAATTAGCGGGCTACACCTTC

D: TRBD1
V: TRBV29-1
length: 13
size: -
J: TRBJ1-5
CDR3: CSVWTGLHQPRHF
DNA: TGCAGCGTATGGACAGGGCTTCATCAGCCCCGGCATTTT

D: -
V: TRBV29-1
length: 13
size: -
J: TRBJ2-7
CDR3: CSVRPGLIYEQYF
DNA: TGCAGCGTTCGTCCGGGACTGATCTACGAGCAGTACTTC

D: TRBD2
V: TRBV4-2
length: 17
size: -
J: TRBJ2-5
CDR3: CASSRSWRREVQETQYF
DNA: TGTGCCAGCAGCCGGTCGTGGAGGCGGGAGGTCCAAGAGACCCAGTACTTC

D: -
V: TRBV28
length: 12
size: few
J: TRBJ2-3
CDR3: CAAGVLADTQYF
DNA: TGTGCTGCAGGAGTTCTCGCAGATACGCAGTATTTT

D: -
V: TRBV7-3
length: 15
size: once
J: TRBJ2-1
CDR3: CASSSSRGSYNEQFF
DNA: TGTGCCAGCAGCTCCTCTAGGGGCTCCTACAATGAGCAGTTCTTC

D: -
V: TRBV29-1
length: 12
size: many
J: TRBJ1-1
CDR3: CSAGGGTTEAFF
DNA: TGCAGCGCCGGGGGGGGGACCACTGAAGCTTTCTTT

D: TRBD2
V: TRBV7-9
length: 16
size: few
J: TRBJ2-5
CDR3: CAGSPRTSGNQETQYF
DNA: TGTGCCGGCAGCCCCCGGACTAGCGGGAACCAAGAGACCCAATACTTC

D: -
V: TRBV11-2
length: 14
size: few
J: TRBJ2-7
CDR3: CASSLGGGPYEQYF
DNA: TGTGCCAGTAGTTTAGGAGGAGGCCCCTACGAGCAGTACTTC

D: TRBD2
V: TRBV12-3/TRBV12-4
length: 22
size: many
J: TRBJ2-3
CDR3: CASSSLGGGLAGENNNYDTQYF
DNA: TGTGCCAGCAGTTCACTAGGTGGGGGACTAGCGGGAGAGAATAACAATTACGATACGCAGTATTTT

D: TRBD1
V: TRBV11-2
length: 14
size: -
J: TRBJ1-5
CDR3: CASSPTGFDQPHHF
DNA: TGTGCCAGCAGCCCGACAGGGTTTGATCAGCCCCATCATTTT

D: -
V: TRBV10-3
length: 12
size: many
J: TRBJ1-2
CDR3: CAISEVPDGYTF
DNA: TGTGCCATCAGTGAAGTTCCCGATGGCTACACCTTC

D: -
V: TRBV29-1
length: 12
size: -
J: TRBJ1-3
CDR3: CSVETSRNTIYF
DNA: TGCAGCGTTGAGACTTCTCGAAACACCATATATTTT

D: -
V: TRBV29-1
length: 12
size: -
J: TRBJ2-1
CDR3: CGIQDSYNEQFF
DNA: TGCGGCATACAAGACTCCTACAATGAGCAGTTCTTC

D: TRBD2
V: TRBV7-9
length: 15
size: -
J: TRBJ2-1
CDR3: CASSLSSGRVIEQFF
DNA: TGTGCCAGCAGCTTAAGTAGCGGGAGGGTGATTGAGCAGTTCTTC

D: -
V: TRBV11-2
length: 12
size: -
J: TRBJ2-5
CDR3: CASSLHGRTQYF
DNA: TGTGCCAGCAGCTTACATGGCCGGACCCAGTACTTC

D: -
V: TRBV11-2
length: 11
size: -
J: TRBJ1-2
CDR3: CASSLRDGYAF
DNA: TGTGCTAGCAGCTTGAGGGATGGCTACGCCTTC

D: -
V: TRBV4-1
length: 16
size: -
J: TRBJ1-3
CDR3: CASSPVDSGTGYTIYF
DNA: TGCGCCAGCAGCCCCGTGGACAGCGGCACTGGATACACCATATATTTT

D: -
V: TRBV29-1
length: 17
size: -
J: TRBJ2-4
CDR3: CSVEGRRKGQAKNIQYF
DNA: TGCAGCGTTGAAGGGCGAAGGAAAGGGCAAGCCAAAAACATTCAGTACTTC

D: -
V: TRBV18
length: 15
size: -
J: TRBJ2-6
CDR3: CASSPRVSGANVLTF
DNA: TGTGCCAGCTCACCAAGAGTCTCTGGGGCCAACGTCCTGACTTTC

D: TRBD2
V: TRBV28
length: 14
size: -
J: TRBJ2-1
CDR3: CASSPRGSGDEPLF
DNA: TGTGCCAGCAGCCCTCGGGGTAGCGGGGATGAGCCGTTATTC

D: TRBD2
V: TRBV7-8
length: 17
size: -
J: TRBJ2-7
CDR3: CVSSVRPGTSISGEQYF
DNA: TGTGTCAGCAGCGTGAGACCTGGGACTAGCATCTCAGGCGAGCAGTACTTC

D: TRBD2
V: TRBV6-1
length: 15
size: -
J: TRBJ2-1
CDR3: CASRGTSGREGEQSF
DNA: TGCGCCAGCAGGGGGACTAGCGGGAGAGAAGGTGAGCAGTCCTTC

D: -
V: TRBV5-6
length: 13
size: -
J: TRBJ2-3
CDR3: CASSFARVDTQDF
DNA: TGTGCCAGCAGCTTTGCAAGGGTCGATACGCAGGATTTT

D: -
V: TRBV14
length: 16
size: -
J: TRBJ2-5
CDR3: CVSSQDQGVLQETQYF
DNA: TGTGTCAGCAGCCAAGATCAAGGAGTGTTACAAGAGACCCAGTACTTC

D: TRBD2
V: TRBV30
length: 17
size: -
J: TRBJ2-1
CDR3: CAWSRGFLAGAYNEQFF
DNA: TGTGCCTGGAGTCGTGGGTTCCTAGCGGGAGCCTACAATGAGCAGTTCTTC

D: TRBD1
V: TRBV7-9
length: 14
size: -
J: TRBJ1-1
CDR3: CAGSPTGGWAEVFF
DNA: TGTGCCGGCAGCCCTACAGGGGGCTGGGCTGAAGTTTTCTTT

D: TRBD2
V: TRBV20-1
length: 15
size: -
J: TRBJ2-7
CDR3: CSARDLRDYSYEQYF
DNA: TGCAGTGCTAGAGATCTCCGGGACTACTCCTACGAGCAGTACTTC

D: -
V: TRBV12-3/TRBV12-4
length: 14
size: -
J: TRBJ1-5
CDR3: CASSGKGSNQPQHF
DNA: TGTGCCAGCAGCGGTAAAGGCAGCAATCAGCCCCAGCATTTT

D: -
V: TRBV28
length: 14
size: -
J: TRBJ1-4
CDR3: CATGGFPTNGKLFF
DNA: TGTGCCACGGGGGGATTTCCAACTAATGGAAAACTGTTTTTT

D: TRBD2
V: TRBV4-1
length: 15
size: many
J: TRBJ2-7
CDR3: CASSDPGLDTYEQYF
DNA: TGCGCCAGCAGCGACCCGGGACTAGACACCTACGAGCAGTACTTC

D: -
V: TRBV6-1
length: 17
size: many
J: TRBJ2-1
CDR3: CASSEAGWGSSYNEQFF
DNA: TGTGCCAGCAGTGAAGCGGGGTGGGGCAGCTCCTACAATGAGCAGTTCTTC

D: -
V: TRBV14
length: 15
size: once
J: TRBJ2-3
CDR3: CASSPGEAHKDTQYF
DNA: TGTGCCAGCAGCCCAGGAGAGGCCCACAAGGATACGCAGTATTTT

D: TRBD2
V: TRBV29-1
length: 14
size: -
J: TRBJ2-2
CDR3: CNVRTGGNTGELFF
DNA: TGCAACGTGCGGACGGGGGGGAACACCGGGGAGCTGTTTTTT

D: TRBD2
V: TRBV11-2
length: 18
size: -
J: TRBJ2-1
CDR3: CVSSLLLAGGSSYKEQFF
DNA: TGTGTCAGCAGCTTATTACTAGCGGGAGGGAGCTCCTACAAAGAGCAGTTCTTC

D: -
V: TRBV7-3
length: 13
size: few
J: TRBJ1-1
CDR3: CASSLRPTAEAFF
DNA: TGTGCCAGCAGCCTCCGGCCCACAGCTGAAGCTTTCTTT

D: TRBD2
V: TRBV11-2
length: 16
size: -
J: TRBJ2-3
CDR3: CANSLGLATNTDTQYF
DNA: TGTGCCAACAGCCTAGGACTAGCGACTAACACAGATACGCAGTATTTT

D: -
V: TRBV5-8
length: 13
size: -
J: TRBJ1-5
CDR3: CASSIDTDQPQHF
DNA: TGTGCCAGCAGCATCGACACAGATCAGCCCCAGCATTTC

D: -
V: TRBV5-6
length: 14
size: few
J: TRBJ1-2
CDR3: CASSYGTPNYDHTF
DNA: TGTGCCAGCAGCTACGGGACACCAAACTATGACCACACCTTC

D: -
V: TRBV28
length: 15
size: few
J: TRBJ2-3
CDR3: CASSLGGSGADTQYF
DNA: TGTGCCAGCAGTTTAGGGGGATCTGGGGCAGATACGCAGTATTTT